The following is a TCR beta chain sequence with its context. The CDR3 loop spans 15 amino acids. CDR1 is LNHDA, CDR2 SQIVND, per germline (reference sequence). V gave up 3 bases and J gave up 5 bases, with 14 bases separating them. Sequenced by immunoSEQ multiplex PCR; TCRdb stores in-frame clones only, minus some. The sample consists of about 43,000 clones, over 75% of them appearing once. The data derive from a study of blood T cell repertoires in COVID-19. As for the study in general: There were acute and convalescent COVID-19 samples, and they came from the United States, Italy and Spain.

The material sequenced was peripheral blood. This chain uses TRBV19 with TRBJ1-5; D may be TRBD1 (5 bases). The clonotype was recovered from a woman aged 55-70 years with acute or convalescent COVID-19. The CDR3 loop reads CASSMRPGGDQPQHF. The CDR3 DNA reads as TGTGCCAGTAGTATGAGGCCAGGAGGGGATCAGCCCCAGCATTTT.